A selection of T cell receptor beta chains follows, all from one sample in a study of T cells in localized non-small cell lung cancer. Profiled with immunoSEQ multiplex PCR; TCRdb holds only in-frame clones, not every one. The table includes around 3,000 clones, about 31% detected once. The source material was lung tumor tissue, sampled before any cancer treatment. The receptors come from a woman aged 35 to 75 with stage I squamous cell lung carcinoma. Each CDR3 is given with its conserved first and last residue. The order of the fields is clone size, D gene, V gene, J gene, CDR3 protein, CDR3 DNA. A D gene is named only where the DNA matches it firmly. For some rows the clone size is stated as once, few or many, or as a class when expanded; others skip it.

.	.	TRBV6-8	TRBJ1-1	CATKEGQNTEAFF	TGTGCCACCAAAGAGGGCCAGAACACTGAAGCTTTCTTT
few	.	TRBV6-1	TRBJ2-4	CASSEALAKNIQYF	TGTGCCAGCAGTGAAGCACTAGCCAAAAACATTCAGTACTTC
.	TRBD2	TRBV18	TRBJ2-1	CASSGTSSNEQFF	TGTGCCAGCTCCGGGACTAGCAGCAATGAGCAGTTCTTC
few	TRBD2	TRBV6-8	TRBJ2-2	CASSPLGGRYTGELFF	TGTGCCAGCAGTCCCCTCGGCGGGAGGTACACCGGGGAGCTGTTTTTT
.	TRBD1	TRBV28	TRBJ1-2	CASSYTPGQGNYGYTF	TGTGCCAGCAGTTACACGCCGGGACAGGGCAACTATGGCTACACCTTC
few	TRBD2	TRBV28	TRBJ2-7	CASSPLAGKPYEQYF	TGTGCCAGCAGTCCTCTAGCGGGGAAACCCTACGAGCAGTACTTC
.	.	TRBV29-1	TRBJ2-3	CSVPVVGGDTQYF	TGCAGCGTTCCCGTTGTGGGGGGAGATACGCAGTATTTT
.	.	TRBV10-3	TRBJ2-2	CAISEDPTTGELFF	TGTGCCATCAGTGAGGACCCAACGACCGGGGAGCTGTTTTTT
.	.	TRBV18	TRBJ1-1	CASSPQGGNTEAFF	TGTGCCAGCTCACCACAGGGTGGGAACACTGAAGCTTTCTTT
.	.	TRBV11-3	TRBJ1-1	CASSLRRGPTEAFF	TGTGCCAGCAGCTTACGCCGGGGTCCCACTGAAGCTTTCTTT
few	TRBD1	TRBV6-8	TRBJ1-6	CASSGDRGSYNSPLHF	TGTGCCAGCAGTGGGGACAGGGGCTCCTATAATTCACCCCTCCACTTT
.	.	TRBV4-1	TRBJ1-5	CASSQASGLNQPQHF	TGCGCCAGCAGCCAAGCATCCGGGCTCAATCAGCCCCAGCATTTT
.	TRBD2	TRBV9	TRBJ2-2	CASSVEGAGGLNTGELFF	TGTGCCAGCAGCGTAGAGGGAGCGGGAGGGCTGAACACCGGGGAGCTGTTTTTT
.	.	TRBV18	TRBJ1-5	CASSPRRGEQPQHF	TGTGCCAGCTCACCCCGGAGGGGTGAGCAGCCCCAGCATTTT
.	TRBD2	TRBV28	TRBJ2-1	CASRLGGSYYNEQFF	TGTGCCAGCAGGCTGGGGGGGAGCTACTACAATGAGCAGTTCTTC
few	.	TRBV2	TRBJ1-5	CASSVGGGRNQPQHF	TGTGCCAGCAGCGTAGGGGGTGGGCGCAATCAGCCCCAGCATTTT
few	.	TRBV10-2	TRBJ1-1	CASSYSRGWMNTEAFF	TGCGCCAGCAGTTACTCGAGGGGGTGGATGAACACTGAAGCTTTCTTT
.	TRBD2	TRBV5-1	TRBJ2-3	CASSYGGLAGAGDTQYF	TGCGCCAGCAGCTATGGTGGACTAGCGGGAGCGGGGGATACGCAGTATTTT
.	.	TRBV6-8	TRBJ2-7	CASRSGDSSYEQYF	TGTGCCAGCAGGTCCGGGGATAGCTCCTACGAGCAGTACTTC
.	TRBD1	TRBV23-1	TRBJ1-4	CASSQDSGTGGEKLFF	TGCGCCAGCAGCCAAGATTCGGGGACAGGGGGAGAAAAACTGTTTTTT
few	TRBD1	TRBV2	TRBJ2-7	CASSDRQGASEQYF	TGTGCCAGCAGCGATAGGCAGGGGGCGAGCGAGCAGTACTTC
few	.	TRBV11-3	TRBJ2-3	CASSWGDSTSTDTQYF	TGTGCCAGCAGCTGGGGGGACTCTACGTCCACAGATACGCAGTATTTT
.	.	TRBV11-3	TRBJ2-7	CASSLASRWNEQYF	TGTGCCAGCAGCTTGGCCTCACGTTGGAACGAGCAGTACTTC
.	.	TRBV19	TRBJ2-1	CASSIPARGEQFF	TGTGCCAGTAGTATCCCAGCGAGGGGGGAGCAGTTCTTC
.	.	TRBV29-1	TRBJ1-4	CSVEDGFGQGANEKLFF	TGCAGCGTTGAAGACGGGTTCGGGCAGGGCGCTAATGAAAAACTGTTTTTT
medium-sized	TRBD2	TRBV9	TRBJ2-3	CASSVGGTSGRAGTDTQYF	TGTGCCAGCAGCGTAGGGGGGACTAGCGGGAGGGCCGGCACAGATACGCAGTATTTT
few	TRBD1	TRBV6-8	TRBJ2-7	CASSLWDRVLTYEQYF	TGTGCCAGCAGTCTTTGGGACAGGGTATTGACCTACGAGCAGTACTTC
few	TRBD1	TRBV28	TRBJ1-2	CASTFQGAGGYTF	TGTGCCAGCACATTTCAGGGGGCGGGTGGCTACACCTTC
.	.	TRBV7-6	TRBJ1-5	CASSPGTGVSNQPQHF	TGTGCCAGCAGCCCGGGGACGGGGGTTAGCAATCAGCCCCAGCATTTT
large	.	TRBV19	TRBJ2-6	CASSSGSGANVLTF	TGTGCCAGTAGTAGTGGGAGTGGGGCCAACGTCCTGACTTTC
.	.	TRBV30	TRBJ1-2	CAWSKGSPVRRYGYTF	TGTGCCTGGAGCAAGGGGAGTCCCGTGCGACGGTATGGCTACACCTTC
few	.	TRBV9	TRBJ1-4	CASSEGLTRGLFF	TGTGCCAGCAGTGAGGGTTTGACTCGGGGGCTGTTTTTT
.	TRBD1	TRBV18	TRBJ2-7	CASSPLQGVLYEQYF	TGTGCCAGCTCACCACTCCAGGGGGTTCTCTACGAGCAGTACTTC
.	TRBD1	TRBV6-8	TRBJ2-7	CASSYSATGESYEQYF	TGTGCCAGCAGTTACTCTGCGACAGGGGAATCCTACGAGCAGTACTTC
few	TRBD1	TRBV5-1	TRBJ1-6	CASSPGQARFGNSPLHF	TGCGCCAGCAGCCCCGGACAGGCTAGGTTCGGTAATTCACCCCTCCACTTT
medium-sized	.	TRBV6-8	TRBJ1-6	CASSAGPYNSPLHF	TGTGCCAGCAGTGCTGGGCCCTATAATTCACCCCTCCACTTT
medium-sized	.	TRBV11-3	TRBJ2-7	CASSSEWGVGHSEQYF	TGTGCCAGCAGCTCCGAATGGGGAGTAGGTCACAGCGAGCAGTACTTC
.	TRBD1	TRBV4-1	TRBJ2-7	CASSQEGGQGDAYEQYF	TGCGCCAGCAGCCAAGAAGGGGGACAGGGGGACGCCTACGAGCAGTACTTC
few	.	TRBV19	TRBJ1-5	CASSVGMGNQPQHF	TGTGCCAGTAGTGTGGGAATGGGCAATCAGCCCCAGCATTTT
once	TRBD2	TRBV30	TRBJ2-7	CAWSGYGLARSGEQYF	TGTGCCTGGAGTGGGTATGGACTAGCTAGGAGCGGGGAGCAGTACTTC
.	.	TRBV19	TRBJ1-2	CASSIEGRHTYGYTF	TGTGCCAGTAGTATTGAGGGCAGGCACACTTATGGCTACACCTTC
medium-sized	TRBD1	TRBV11-3	TRBJ1-1	CASSSTTGVRLGTEAFF	TGTGCCAGCAGCTCGACGACAGGGGTGCGTTTGGGCACTGAAGCTTTCTTT
.	.	TRBV6-8	TRBJ1-2	CASSYAEGSYGYTF	TGTGCCAGCAGTTACGCGGAGGGGAGCTATGGCTACACCTTC
few	TRBD1	TRBV6-8	TRBJ1-6	CASPEGALDNSPLHF	TGTGCCAGCCCGGAGGGGGCGCTAGATAATTCACCCCTCCACTTT
.	.	TRBV18	TRBJ1-3	CASSPPGLSGNTIYF	TGTGCCAGCTCACCACCGGGACTCTCTGGAAACACCATATATTTT
.	.	TRBV6-8	TRBJ2-5	CASSDRRIQETQYF	TGTGCCAGCAGTGATCGACGGATCCAAGAGACCCAGTACTTC
few	TRBD1	TRBV28	TRBJ1-4	CASRPDRVEKLFF	TGTGCCTCTAGGCCCGACAGGGTCGAAAAACTGTTTTTT
few	TRBD2	TRBV6-8	TRBJ2-1	CASTNLAGTRSYNEQFF	TGTGCCAGCACCAACCTCGCCGGGACTAGATCCTACAATGAGCAGTTCTTC
few	.	TRBV6-8	TRBJ2-3	CATRTPTDTQYF	TGTGCCACTCGGACTCCCACAGATACGCAGTATTTT
.	.	TRBV15	TRBJ1-2	CATSARKLPDGYTF	TGTGCCACCAGCGCCCGAAAACTGCCCGATGGCTACACCTTC
few	TRBD1	TRBV15	TRBJ2-5	CATSRDGQGLETQYF	TGTGCCACCAGCAGAGATGGACAGGGCTTGGAGACCCAGTACTTC
few	.	TRBV18	TRBJ1-4	CASSRAPDNEKLFF	TGTGCCAGCTCACGGGCCCCGGATAATGAAAAACTGTTTTTT
.	TRBD1	TRBV6-8	TRBJ1-5	CATLDRATNQPQHF	TGTGCCACCTTAGACAGGGCTACCAATCAGCCCCAGCATTTT
.	TRBD2	TRBV9	TRBJ2-1	CASSIRLAADNEQFF	TGTGCCAGCAGCATCCGACTAGCCGCCGACAATGAGCAGTTCTTC
few	TRBD1	TRBV19	TRBJ1-4	CASSMYRGPTNEKLFF	TGTGCCAGTAGTATGTACAGGGGACCAACTAATGAAAAACTGTTTTTT
.	TRBD1	TRBV5-1	TRBJ1-4	CASSLGQGAGNEKLFF	TGCGCCAGCAGCTTGGGACAGGGGGCCGGTAATGAAAAACTGTTTTTT